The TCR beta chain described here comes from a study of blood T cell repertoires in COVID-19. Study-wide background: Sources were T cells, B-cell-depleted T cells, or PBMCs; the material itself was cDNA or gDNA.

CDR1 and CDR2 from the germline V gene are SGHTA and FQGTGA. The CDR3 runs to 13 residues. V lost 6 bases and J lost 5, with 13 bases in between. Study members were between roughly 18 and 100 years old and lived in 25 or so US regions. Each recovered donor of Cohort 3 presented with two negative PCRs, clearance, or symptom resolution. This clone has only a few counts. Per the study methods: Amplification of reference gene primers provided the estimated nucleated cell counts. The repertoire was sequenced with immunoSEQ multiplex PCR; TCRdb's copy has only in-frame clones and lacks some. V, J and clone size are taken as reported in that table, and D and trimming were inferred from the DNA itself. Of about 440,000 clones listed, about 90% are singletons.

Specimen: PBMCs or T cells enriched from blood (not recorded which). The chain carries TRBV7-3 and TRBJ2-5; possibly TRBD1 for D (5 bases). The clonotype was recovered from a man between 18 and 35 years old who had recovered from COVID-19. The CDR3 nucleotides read TGTGCCAGCAGTAGGGGCGATAGGGAGACCCAGTACTTC. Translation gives CASSRGDRETQYF. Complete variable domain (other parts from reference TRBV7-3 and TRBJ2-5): GAGVSQTPSNKVTEKGKYVELRCDPISGHTALYWYRQSLGQGPEFLIYFQGTGAADDSGLPNDRFFAVRPEGSVSTLKIQRTERGDSAVYLCASSRGDRETQYFGPGTRLLVL.